This is a list of T cell receptor beta chains from one sample in a study of blood T cell repertoires in COVID-19. TCRdb keeps only in-frame clones here, not all; method: immunoSEQ multiplex PCR. The data hold fewer than 350,000 clones, with about 76% observed a single time. Source material: peripheral blood. These receptors were taken from a woman in her fifties or sixties with active or convalescent COVID-19. Both conserved end residues are part of each CDR3. A D gene is named only where the DNA matches it firmly. Size is stated for part of the rows, as once, few or many counts, or as a class when the clone is expanded.

D gene	clone size	J gene	V gene	CDR3 DNA	CDR3 protein
TRBD1	-	TRBJ2-2	TRBV10-3	TGTGCCATGGCGGCAGGGGGCACCGGGGAGCTGTTTTTT	CAMAAGGTGELFF
-	-	TRBJ1-3	TRBV10-2	TGCGCCAGCAGTGGCGGCGGGGGAGGAAACACCATATATTTT	CASSGGGGGNTIYF
-	-	TRBJ2-3	TRBV18	TGTGCCAGCTCACCGTTCTACGGGCACCGGGAACGCACAGATACGCAGTATTTT	CASSPFYGHRERTDTQYF
TRBD1	few	TRBJ1-1	TRBV12-3/TRBV12-4	TGTGCCAGCAGTCGGACAGGGAAGACTGAAGCTTTCTTT	CASSRTGKTEAFF
TRBD1	once	TRBJ1-2	TRBV5-1	TGCGCCAGCAGCCCGGGACAGGGAACCTATGGCTACACCTTC	CASSPGQGTYGYTF
-	-	TRBJ1-4	TRBV27	TGTGCCAGCAGTTTATGGTGGGACACCTCAACTAATGAAAAACTGTTTTTT	CASSLWWDTSTNEKLFF
TRBD2	-	TRBJ2-3	TRBV5-1	TGCGCCAGCAGCACTAGCGGGGGGGCCCAAGATACGCAGTATTTT	CASSTSGGAQDTQYF
-	-	TRBJ2-3	TRBV18	TGTGCCAGCTCACCGGGCGCAGATACGCAGTATTTT	CASSPGADTQYF
-	-	TRBJ1-1	TRBV12-3/TRBV12-4	TGTGCCAGCTTAGGCTGGGGGCTCACTGAAGCTTTCTTT	CASLGWGLTEAFF
-	-	TRBJ1-2	TRBV2	TGTGCCAGCAGTGCCGGGACTTCCTATGGCTACACCTTC	CASSAGTSYGYTF
-	once	TRBJ1-6	TRBV9	TGTGCCAGCAGCGTAGAGGCGGATTTTTCACCCCTCCACTTT	CASSVEADFSPLHF
-	-	TRBJ1-5	TRBV5-5	TGTGCCAGCAGCTTGGTACGGGTCAGGGTAGGTCAGCCCCAGCATTTT	CASSLVRVRVGQPQHF
TRBD1	-	TRBJ1-3	TRBV6-5	TGTGCCAGCAGTTACGAGGGGACAGGGGGCTTGGGGCTATATTTT	CASSYEGTGGLGLYF
TRBD1	-	TRBJ2-2	TRBV6-5	TGTGCCAGCAGGATAGGACAGGGGTTTACCGGGGAGCTGTTTTTT	CASRIGQGFTGELFF
-	-	TRBJ2-3	TRBV7-9	TGTGCCAGCAGCTTAGTGACAGGTCTCGGGTATTTT	CASSLVTGLGYF
TRBD1	-	TRBJ1-5	TRBV6-4	TGTGCCAGCAGGGGACCCCCAGGGGGCCTGAAACAGCCCCAGCATTTT	CASRGPPGGLKQPQHF
TRBD1	-	TRBJ1-2	TRBV7-3	TGTGCCAGCAGCTTTGACGGACAGGGACGTGGCTACACCTTC	CASSFDGQGRGYTF
-	-	TRBJ1-2	TRBV6-5	TGTGCCAGCAGTTACACTAGAAACTATGGCTACACCTTC	CASSYTRNYGYTF
-	-	TRBJ1-2	TRBV19	TGTGCCAGTAGTATTCTCGGGGGTGCTTCGTGGGGCTACACCTTC	CASSILGGASWGYTF
-	once	TRBJ1-5	TRBV6-5	TGTGCCAGCAGCCGACAGGTTAGCAATCAGCCCCAGCATTTT	CASSRQVSNQPQHF
TRBD1	-	TRBJ1-2	TRBV7-9	TGTGCCAGCAGCTTAGGTCCTATAGGACAGGATAACTATGGCTACACCTTC	CASSLGPIGQDNYGYTF
TRBD2	-	TRBJ2-1	TRBV3-1/TRBV3-2	TGTGCCAGCAGCCACTCCAGGACTAGCGGGGGGTACAATGAGCAGTTCTTC	CASSHSRTSGGYNEQFF
-	-	TRBJ2-7	TRBV11-2	TGTGCCAGCAGCTTAGCCCCGACTATCGACGAGCAGTACTTC	CASSLAPTIDEQYF
-	-	TRBJ2-7	TRBV2	TGTGCCAGCAGTCGTCACAGGGAGGGCTCCTACGAGCAGTACTTC	CASSRHREGSYEQYF
TRBD1	-	TRBJ1-1	TRBV19	TGTGCCAGTAGTTCCGTGGACAGGGGCAGGACTGAAGCTTTCTTT	CASSSVDRGRTEAFF
-	-	TRBJ1-1	TRBV6-2/TRBV6-3	TGTGCCAGCAGTTACTTGGGCCGCCCGGCCCACACTGAAGCTTTCTTT	CASSYLGRPAHTEAFF
-	-	TRBJ2-3	TRBV10-1	TGCGCCAGCAGTGAAGCGGCGGGGACAGATACGCAGTATTTT	CASSEAAGTDTQYF
-	-	TRBJ2-3	TRBV19	TGTGCCAGTAGTCCGAGGGCCGGGGGCACAGATACGCAGTATTTT	CASSPRAGGTDTQYF
-	-	TRBJ1-6	TRBV15	TGTGCCACCAGCAGAGCGAGACAGGAGAATTCACCCCTCCACTTT	CATSRARQENSPLHF
TRBD1	-	TRBJ1-1	TRBV7-6	TGTGCCAGCAGGGGGGGACAGGGCACTGAAGCTTTCTTT	CASRGGQGTEAFF
-	-	TRBJ1-2	TRBV25-1	TGTGCCAGCAGGGGGGCACCCGCTAACTATGGCTACACCTTC	CASRGAPANYGYTF
TRBD2	-	TRBJ2-2	TRBV7-2	TGTGCCAGCAGCCGGACTAGCGGGGTGAACACCGGGGAGCTGTTTTTT	CASSRTSGVNTGELFF
TRBD1	-	TRBJ1-4	TRBV4-2	TGTGCCAGCAGCCAGGCGGGGACAGGGCCTAATGAAAAACTGTTTTTT	CASSQAGTGPNEKLFF
-	-	TRBJ2-3	TRBV2	TGTGCCAGCAGTGTAGGCACAGATACGCAGTATTTT	CASSVGTDTQYF
-	-	TRBJ1-1	TRBV14	TGTGCCAGCAGCCAAATCATGAACACTGAAGCTTTCTTT	CASSQIMNTEAFF
TRBD1	-	TRBJ1-1	TRBV12-5	TGTGCTAGTGGTTGGACAGGGGGCACTGAAGCTTTCTTT	CASGWTGGTEAFF
TRBD1	-	TRBJ2-3	TRBV4-3	TGCGCCAGCAGCCAAGGAAGGGGGCAAGCAGATACGCAGTATTTT	CASSQGRGQADTQYF
TRBD1	-	TRBJ1-1	TRBV2	TGTGCCAGCAGTGACCTTGCTTGGACAGGGCAGAACACTGAAGCTTTCTTT	CASSDLAWTGQNTEAFF
-	few	TRBJ1-5	TRBV5-5	TGTGCCAGCAGCTTGGGATACGGAAGAGGAAATCAGCCCCAGCATTTT	CASSLGYGRGNQPQHF
-	-	TRBJ1-2	TRBV6-5	TGTGCCAGCACACTGGGACTCCTCTATGGCTACACCTTC	CASTLGLLYGYTF
TRBD1	-	TRBJ2-4	TRBV10-3	TGTGCCATGTCGGGACAGCTAGATGGCATTCAGTACTTC	CAMSGQLDGIQYF
TRBD1	-	TRBJ1-2	TRBV5-1	TGCGCCAGCAGCTTGGGACCCGGACAGGGAGGTAGTGGCTACACCTTC	CASSLGPGQGGSGYTF
TRBD1	-	TRBJ2-2	TRBV7-3	TGTGCCAGCGAAAAGGTTCCAGGGGGCACCGGGGAGCTGTTTTTT	CASEKVPGGTGELFF
-	-	TRBJ1-2	TRBV27	TGTGCCAGCCGTCGGGAGGACTATGGCTACACCTTC	CASRREDYGYTF
-	few	TRBJ1-6	TRBV5-1	TGCGCCAGCAGCTTGGGCCAGGGGATTAATTCACCCCTCCACTTT	CASSLGQGINSPLHF
TRBD1	-	TRBJ2-5	TRBV11-2	TGTGCCAGCAGCTTAGGAGACAGGGGGGTTCAGCAAGAGACCCAGTACTTC	CASSLGDRGVQQETQYF
-	once	TRBJ2-6	TRBV27	TGTGCCAGCAGTTATCTGGAGGCTGGGGCCAACGTCCTGACTTTC	CASSYLEAGANVLTF
-	-	TRBJ2-3	TRBV13	TGTGCCAGCAGCTCTAAAACGACTAGTCCTAGCACAGATACGCAGTATTTT	CASSSKTTSPSTDTQYF
TRBD1	-	TRBJ1-5	TRBV19	TGTGCCAGTAGTATTGGCGGGACAGGGGCCCTCTGGGGCAATCAGCCCCAGCATTTT	CASSIGGTGALWGNQPQHF
-	-	TRBJ1-6	TRBV6-4	TGTGCCAGCAGTGACACTGCCCGCACCAGGACAGACTTCAGCTCCTATAATTCACCCCTCCACTTT	CASSDTARTRTDFSSYNSPLHF
-	-	TRBJ1-6	TRBV6-1	TGTGCCAGCAGTGAAGTGAGGGTTCGGGGTTCACCCCTCCACTTT	CASSEVRVRGSPLHF
TRBD2	once	TRBJ2-1	TRBV15	TGTGCCACCAGCAGCCGGACTAGCGGGGGACCCTCCTACAATGAGCAGTTCTTC	CATSSRTSGGPSYNEQFF
-	-	TRBJ2-7	TRBV30	TGTGCCTGGAGTGGCGGGACAGCGGGTCTAAACGAGCAGTACTTC	CAWSGGTAGLNEQYF
TRBD2	-	TRBJ2-1	TRBV10-1	TGCGCCAGCGCCGGGACTATAGGGAATGAGCAGTTCTTC	CASAGTIGNEQFF
-	-	TRBJ2-5	TRBV18	TGTGCCAGCTCCCCACTCCAGGAGACCCAGTACTTC	CASSPLQETQYF